This TCR beta chain was obtained from a study of post-analysis software for immune sequencing data. In the study overall: The patients showed relapsing-remitting, secondary progressive and progressive-relapsing multiple sclerosis courses.

V lost 5 bases and J lost 10, with 15 bases in between. CDR3 size: 13 residues. CDR1 is SGHAT and CDR2 is FQNNGV in the germline V gene. Study results and limitations: Controls showed significantly higher normalized Chao1 diversity than did multiple sclerosis patients. Co-batched samples clustered tightly together by F measure. Comparison of patients with controls showed roughly five TRBV segments more frequent in patients, TRBV5-6, TRBV5-1 and TRBV20-1 among them.

With regard to this clonotype: Its specificity is unknown.

Unique molecular identifiers were carried by the TCR beta cDNA libraries. From about 0.98 to 11 million T cells, 400,000 to 500,000 cDNA molecules were obtained. TCRdb processed the PCR reads anew with MiXCR; each CDR3 protein has one entry. The sample lists roughly 800,000 distinct CDR3 sequences; around 27% were seen once. The source material was blood. The receptor was derived from a girl aged 5-17 years with multiple sclerosis. This rearrangement joins TRBV11-2 to TRBJ2-1, with a weak D call TRBD2 (6 bases). CDR3 coding DNA: TGTGCCAGCAGCCCGGGACTTTCGGCAGAGCAGTTCTTC. Translated: CASSPGLSAEQFF.